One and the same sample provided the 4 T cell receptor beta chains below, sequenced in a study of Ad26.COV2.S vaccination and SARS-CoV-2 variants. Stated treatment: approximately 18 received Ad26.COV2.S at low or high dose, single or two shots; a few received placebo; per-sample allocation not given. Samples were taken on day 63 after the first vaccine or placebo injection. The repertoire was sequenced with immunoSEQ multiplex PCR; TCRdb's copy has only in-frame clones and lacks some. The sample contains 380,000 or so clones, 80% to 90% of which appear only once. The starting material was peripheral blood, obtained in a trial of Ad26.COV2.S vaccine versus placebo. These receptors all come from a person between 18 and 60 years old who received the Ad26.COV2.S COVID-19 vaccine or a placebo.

The DNA for the CDR3 is TGCGCCAGCAGCTTGGATGGCAGGGGGACTGGGGCCAACGTCCTGACTTTC. This gives the protein CASSLDGRGTGANVLTF. The rearrangement joins TRBV5-1 to TRBJ2-6, with 7 bases lining up with TRBD1. CDR3 length equals 17 residues. Germline V gene sequence: CDR1 SGHRS, CDR2 YFSETQ. V was pared by 0 bases and J by 2 bases, with 5 bases of the junction left unmatched.

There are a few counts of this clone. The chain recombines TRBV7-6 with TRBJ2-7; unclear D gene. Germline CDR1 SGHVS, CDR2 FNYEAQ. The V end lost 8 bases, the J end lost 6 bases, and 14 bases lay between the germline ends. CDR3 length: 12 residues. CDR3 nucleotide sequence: TGTGCCAGCGGAAGGTGGGTCTGCGAGCAGTACTTC. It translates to CASGRWVCEQYF. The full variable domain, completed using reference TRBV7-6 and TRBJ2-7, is GAGVSQSPRYKVTKRGQDVALRCDPISGHVSLYWYRQALGQGPEFLTYFNYEAQQDKSGLPNDRFSAERPEGSISTLTIQRTEQRDSAMYRCASGRWVCEQYFGPGTRLTVT.

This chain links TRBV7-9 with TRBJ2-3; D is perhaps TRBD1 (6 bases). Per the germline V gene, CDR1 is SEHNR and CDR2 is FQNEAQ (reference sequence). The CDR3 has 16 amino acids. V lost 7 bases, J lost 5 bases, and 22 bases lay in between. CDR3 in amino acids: CASNKFERTEIDTQYF. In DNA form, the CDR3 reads TGTGCCAGCAACAAATTCGAGCGGACAGAAATAGATACGCAGTATTTT.

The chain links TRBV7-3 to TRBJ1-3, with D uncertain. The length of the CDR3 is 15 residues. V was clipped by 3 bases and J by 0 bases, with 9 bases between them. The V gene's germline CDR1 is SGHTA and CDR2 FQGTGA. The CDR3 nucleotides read TGTGCCAGCAGCTTTGACGGTAGCTCTGGAAACACCATATATTTT. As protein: CASSFDGSSGNTIYF.